Listed below are T cell receptor beta chains from one sample, sequenced in a study of blood T cell repertoires in COVID-19. Some clones are missing from TCRdb's copy, which holds only in-frame ones; the method was immunoSEQ multiplex PCR. The sample consists of about 160,000 clones, about 85% of them appearing once. The specimen sequenced was peripheral blood. Source of these receptors: a woman in her forties or fifties with COVID-19, enrolled during active disease. Both conserved end residues are part of each CDR3. The D gene is left open where the match is weak. A row's size may be missing; if present it is once, few, many or a size class.

TGTGCCAGCAGCGTCACCGGGACTAGCGGGGGGACCTCTAGCACAGATACGCAGTATTTT,CASSVTGTSGGTSSTDTQYF,TRBD2,TRBJ2-3,TRBV13,-
TGTGCCAGCAGTCGGACAGGGGTCGGTAATCAGCCCCAGCATTTT,CASSRTGVGNQPQHF,TRBD1,TRBJ1-5,TRBV6-5,-
TGTGCCAGCAGTTACCTGTCCGGGACACCTAACACTGAAGCTTTCTTT,CASSYLSGTPNTEAFF,-,TRBJ1-1,TRBV6-2/TRBV6-3,-
TGTGCCAGCAGCTTCCGACAGGGAACTAATGAAAAACTGTTTTTT,CASSFRQGTNEKLFF,TRBD1,TRBJ1-4,TRBV11-1,-
TGTGCCTGGACGATGGGGGCGGACACCGGGGAGCTGTTTTTT,CAWTMGADTGELFF,-,TRBJ2-2,TRBV30,few
TGCGCCAGTAGACTAGTTGGGGAAGAGACCCAGTACTTC,CASRLVGEETQYF,-,TRBJ2-5,TRBV5-1,-
TGTGCCAGCTCAATGGACTCTTACACCGGGGAGCTGTTTTTT,CASSMDSYTGELFF,-,TRBJ2-2,TRBV18,once
TGTGCCAGCAGCCCTAGGAGGGAAAGCACAGATACGCAGTATTTT,CASSPRRESTDTQYF,-,TRBJ2-3,TRBV4-2,-
TGTGCCAGCAGTTACGAGGGCACTGGAAACACCATATATTTT,CASSYEGTGNTIYF,-,TRBJ1-3,TRBV6-5,-
TGTGCCAGCAGTCCGACAGCCCTAAGCAATCAGCCCCAGCATTTT,CASSPTALSNQPQHF,-,TRBJ1-5,TRBV6-5,-
TGTGCTAGCAGCTTAGACGAAACAGGGGGCGGGGAGCTGTTTTTT,CASSLDETGGGELFF,TRBD1,TRBJ2-2,TRBV7-7,-
TGTGCCAGCAGTGCTTGGGGGCTAAGCTCCTACGAGCAGTACTTC,CASSAWGLSSYEQYF,-,TRBJ2-7,TRBV2,-
TGTGCCAGCGGGGCGGGGACCCCTTACGGGCAGTACTTC,CASGAGTPYGQYF,-,TRBJ2-7,TRBV3-1/TRBV3-2,-
TGTGCCAGCAGCCACAGCTACGAGCAGTACTTC,CASSHSYEQYF,-,TRBJ2-7,TRBV4-2,-
TGTGCCAGCAGGTACGGACAGTCCCAGAACACCGGGGAGCTGTTTTTT,CASRYGQSQNTGELFF,-,TRBJ2-2,TRBV5-4,-
TGTGCCAGCAGAAGAGGGACTAGCGGCGAGACCCAGTACTTC,CASRRGTSGETQYF,TRBD2,TRBJ2-5,TRBV5-8,once
TGTGCCAGCAGTGAAGATTGGGAGACACGAACGCAGTATTTT,CASSEDWETRTQYF,-,TRBJ2-3,TRBV6-1,few
TGTGCCAGCAATCAGGGGACAAACTACGAGCAGTACTTC,CASNQGTNYEQYF,-,TRBJ2-7,TRBV7-9,-
TGTGCCAGCGTTGTGGGGGGAGTGTTGAATCAGCCCCAGCATTTT,CASVVGGVLNQPQHF,-,TRBJ1-5,TRBV28,-
TGTGCCAGCAGCTCCCCACGGGGGGAAGGCTACGAGCAGTACTTC,CASSSPRGEGYEQYF,TRBD2,TRBJ2-7,TRBV5-6,-
TGTGCCAGCAGTCTCCCCGTGACAGGGGGGGGGTATAGCAATCAGCCCCAGCATTTT,CASSLPVTGGGYSNQPQHF,TRBD1,TRBJ1-5,TRBV28,-
TGTGCCAGCTCACCACCGTTAGGGGGCACCCAAGAGACCCAGTACTTC,CASSPPLGGTQETQYF,TRBD1,TRBJ2-5,TRBV18,-
TGTGCCAGCAGCTTGGGGGCAGAGCTCTACGAGCAGTACTTC,CASSLGAELYEQYF,-,TRBJ2-7,TRBV5-6,-
TGTGCCAGCAGTTCCGGGACAGGGGTGCATCAGCCCCAGCATTTT,CASSSGTGVHQPQHF,TRBD1,TRBJ1-5,TRBV6-6,few
TGCAGCGTTGAAGATCTACAGATGAACACTGAAGCTTTCTTT,CSVEDLQMNTEAFF,-,TRBJ1-1,TRBV29-1,-
TGTGCCAGCAGCGGGGACAGGGTACACGGGGCCAACGTCCTGACTTTC,CASSGDRVHGANVLTF,TRBD1,TRBJ2-6,TRBV9,-
TGTGCCTGGAGGACATACACCTATGGCTACACCTTC,CAWRTYTYGYTF,-,TRBJ1-2,TRBV30,-
TGTGCCAGCAGACGGACAGGGTCAGTAAACACCATATATTTT,CASRRTGSVNTIYF,TRBD1,TRBJ1-3,TRBV27,-
TGTGCCAGCAGTCCTTTGGAGGGTTACACTGAAGCTTTCTTT,CASSPLEGYTEAFF,-,TRBJ1-1,TRBV6-5,-
TGCGCCAGCAGCGGACGGACAGCCTTCACAGATACGCAGTATTTT,CASSGRTAFTDTQYF,-,TRBJ2-3,TRBV5-1,-